The next 15 T cell receptor beta chains were all read from a single sample in a study of blood T cell repertoires in COVID-19. Repertoires were generated with immunoSEQ multiplex PCR, while TCRdb's copy carries only in-frame clones and drops some. The sample lists about 40,000 clones; 70% to 85% were seen once. Sequenced: peripheral blood. The receptors here all came from a human donor with acute or convalescent COVID-19. The donor label of this sample is uncertain.

This rearrangement joins TRBV29-1 to TRBJ1-1, with D hard to call. Germline V CDR1 and CDR2: SQVTM, ANQGSEA. The length of the CDR3 is 13 residues. Trimming shortened V by 7 bases and J by 4 bases, and 16 bases separated the two germline ends. This CDR3 is CSGRETASTEAFF. CDR3 DNA: TGCAGCGGGAGGGAGACGGCCTCCACTGAAGCTTTCTTT.

The CDR3 here is CASSLSLAVTYEQYF. The DNA for the CDR3 is TGTGCCAGCAGTTTATCTCTAGCGGTGACCTACGAGCAGTACTTC. The chain employs TRBV27 and TRBJ2-7; 7 nucleotides align to TRBD2. CDR1 MNHEY and CDR2 SMNVEV come from the germline V gene (reference sequence). The V and J ends lost 0 bases and 2 bases, in that order; junction bases with no gene match: 4. The CDR3 loop spans 15 amino acids.

This chain uses TRBV19 with TRBJ2-7; 7 nucleotides align to TRBD1. This CDR3 is built from 14 residues. V lost 6 bases, J lost 0 bases, and 5 bases stayed unmatched. The germline V gene has CDR1 LNHDA and CDR2 SQIVND (reference sequence). The CDR3 nucleotides read TGTGCCAGTAGCCCGGGACAGTTCTCCTACGAGCAGTACTTC. Translation gives CASSPGQFSYEQYF.

This clone has more than one count but fewer than ten. The chain uses TRBV4-3 and TRBJ2-3, with 8 bases identical to TRBD2. Germline V gene data show CDR1 as LGHNA and CDR2 as YSLEER. This CDR3 is 18 amino acids long. V shed 0 bases and J 3 bases; nucleotides not matched to a gene: 11. The CDR3: CASSQDRGLAGWTDTQYF. The CDR3 DNA is TGCGCCAGCAGCCAAGATCGGGGGCTAGCGGGCTGGACAGATACGCAGTATTTT.

This clone was picked up a small number of times. The chain combines TRBV7-8 with TRBJ2-1, with D unclear. The CDR3 has 13 amino acids. Looked up from germline, CDR1 is SGHVS and CDR2 is FQNEAQ. The V end was cut by 2 bases, the J end by 7 bases, with 9 bases between. In nucleotides, the CDR3 is TGTGCCAGCAGCTTACTATCCGGGAATGAGCAGTTCTTC. It is translated as CASSLLSGNEQFF. The variable domain in full, with the rest retrieved from reference TRBV7-8 and TRBJ2-1, is GAGVSQSPRYKVAKRGQDVALRCDPISGHVSLFWYQQALGQGPEFLTYFQNEAQLDKSGLPSDRFFAERPEGSVSTLKIQRTQQEDSAVYLCASSLLSGNEQFFGPGTRLTVL.

The J gene is TRBJ2-1, the V gene TRBV11-3; 7 bases match TRBD2. The CDR3 length is 14 residues. The germline gives CDR1 SGHNT, CDR2 YENEEA. The J segment lost 4 bases and the V segment lost 4 bases, leaving 4 bases of the junction unmatched. DNA for the CDR3: TGTGCCAGCAGCTCTAGCGGAAATTACAATGAGCAGTTCTTC. Protein sequence: CASSSSGNYNEQFF.

The chain employs TRBV5-1 and TRBJ1-4; possible D gene TRBD1, 6 bases. Germline V gene data show CDR1 as SGHRS and CDR2 as YFSETQ. The CDR3 is 15 residues long. The V end was cut by 2 bases, the J end by 5 bases, with 13 bases between. The CDR3 nucleotides are TGCGCCAGCAGCTTTTCCGGGACAAAGAATGAAAAACTGTTTTTT. Translation gives CASSFSGTKNEKLFF.

The V and J genes are TRBV4-3 and TRBJ1-1; tentative D call: TRBD1 (6 bases). The V gene's germline CDR1 is LGHNA and CDR2 YSLEER. V was cut by 1 base and J by 1 base, with 10 bases left in between. The CDR3 has 15 residues. The CDR3 region is CASSQVGRGNTEAFF. The CDR3 bases are TGCGCCAGCAGCCAAGTCGGCAGGGGGAACACTGAAGCTTTCTTT.

The chain is built from TRBV28 and TRBJ2-1; no firm D call. The CDR3 totals 15 residues. V was cut by 5 bases and J by 0 bases, with 11 bases left in between. CDR1 is MDHEN and CDR2 is SYDVKM in the germline V gene. As DNA, the CDR3 is TGTGCCAGCAGTCTTACACGGAGCTCCTACAATGAGCAGTTCTTC. Protein: CASSLTRSSYNEQFF.

The V and J genes are TRBV6-6 and TRBJ2-2; TRBD2 matches at 8 bases. CDR3 length: 15 amino acids. CDR1 and CDR2 (germline): MNHNY, SVGAGI (reference sequence). V shed 6 bases, J shed 6 bases, and the junction held 9 bases outside the gene matches. This CDR3 reads CASRSPGLEAGELFF. In DNA, the CDR3 is TGTGCCAGCAGGTCCCCGGGACTAGAGGCCGGGGAGCTGTTTTTT.

The gene calls are TRBV5-6 and TRBJ2-5; 7 nucleotides line up with TRBD2. This CDR3 is built from 15 residues. The germline V gene encodes CDR1 SGHDT and CDR2 YYEEEE. The V segment lost 3 bases and the J segment 4 bases; nucleotides outside the gene matches: 9. This chain's CDR3 is CASSSNGRGVETQYF. Here the CDR3 DNA reads TGTGCCAGCAGCTCCAATGGGAGGGGAGTAGAGACCCAGTACTTC.

This clone was detected only a few times. The chain carries TRBV7-8 and TRBJ2-5, with TRBD2 identical over 11 bases. CDR3 length equals 18 residues. Germline V CDR1 and CDR2: SGHVS, FQNEAQ. The trim removed 0 bases at V and 5 bases at J, leaving 11 bases unmatched. The CDR3 DNA follows: TGTGCCAGCAGCTTAGCGCGTCGACTAGCGGGGCGGAGGGAGACCCAGTACTTC. Translated: CASSLARRLAGRRETQYF.

Only a few counts were recorded for this clone. This chain links TRBV30 with TRBJ1-4; the D gene is possibly TRBD1 (6 bases). The germline gives CDR1 GTSNPN, CDR2 SVGIG (reference sequence). CDR3 length equals 15 residues. Between the trimmed V and J ends, which lost 2 bases and 4 bases, there was a span of 14 bases. The CDR3 DNA follows: TGTGCCTGGAGTAGGGGTGGGGGCAATAATGAAAAACTGTTTTTT. It translates to CAWSRGGGNNEKLFF.

CDR3 DNA sequence: TGTGCCAGCAGTTACTCCGGACAGGGCGACGAGCAGTACTTC. Translation gives CASSYSGQGDEQYF. The V gene is TRBV6-6, the J gene TRBJ2-7; 8 nucleotides line up with TRBD1. V shed 0 bases and J 5 bases; nucleotides not matched to a gene: 3. CDR1 and CDR2 from the germline V gene are MNHNY and SVGAGI (reference sequence). The CDR3 contains 14 residues.

The chain combines TRBV19 with TRBJ2-5; D may be TRBD2 (5 bases). The length of the CDR3 is 13 residues. CDR1 and CDR2 from the germline V gene are LNHDA and SQIVND (reference sequence). With 3 bases removed from V and 5 bases from J, the gap between germline ends came to 10 bases. The CDR3 is CASSMTREETQYF. For the CDR3, the DNA is TGTGCCAGTAGTATGACGAGGGAGGAGACCCAGTACTTC.